This is a list of T cell receptor beta chains from one sample in a study of T cells after yellow fever vaccination. In TCRdb, the 5' RACE reads were re-called with MiXCR into one record per CDR3 protein. This table has 450,000 to 600,000 distinct CDR3 sequences, about a sixth appearing once. The specimen comprised PBMCs, sampled about 5 days after the first yellow fever vaccination. The receptor source for this set is a man between 18 and 35 years old who received the YFV17D yellow fever vaccine. CDR3s include the opening cysteine and the closing phenylalanine or tryptophan. D genes are given only for firm matches. Where a row states a size, it is once, few, many or the class of an expanded clone; other rows omit it.

j_call clone_size v_call d_call cdr3_nt cdr3_aa
TRBJ2-6 few TRBV6-1 TRBD1 TGTGCCAGCAGTATTGGACAGGGGGCTGGGGCCAACGTCCTGACTTTC CASSIGQGAGANVLTF
TRBJ2-7 NA TRBV10-3 NA TGTGCCATCAGTATTACAGGAGGGAACGACGAGCAGTACTTC CAISITGGNDEQYF
TRBJ2-3 few TRBV5-4 NA TGTGCCTCCACAGGAACCCAAGACACAGATACGCAGTATTTT CASTGTQDTDTQYF
TRBJ1-4 NA TRBV28 NA TGTGCCAGCAGTTTGATGAGTCGGGCCGGTACCTTTTTT CASSLMSRAGTFF
TRBJ2-5 NA TRBV7-2 NA TGTGCCAGCAGCCCAAGGGGGATAACTAGCGTAGAGACCCAGTACTTC CASSPRGITSVETQYF
TRBJ2-3 NA TRBV4-1 TRBD2 TGCGCCAGCAGCCAAGACGGGGGGGGGACAGATACGCAGTATTTT CASSQDGGGTDTQYF
TRBJ1-3 NA TRBV6-5 NA TGTGCCAGCAGTTACCGCGGATACGGAAACACCATATATTTT CASSYRGYGNTIYF
TRBJ1-5 NA TRBV7-2 NA TGTGCCAGCACCCACCCAGGGTCCCCCCAGCATTTT CASTHPGSPQHF
TRBJ2-4 NA TRBV6-5 NA TGTGCCAGCAGTTCAATCGCCAAAAACATTCAGTACTTC CASSSIAKNIQYF
TRBJ2-2 NA TRBV4-3 TRBD2 TGCGCCAGCAGCCCTGGACTAGCGGGGGTCGACGGGGAGCTGTTTTTT CASSPGLAGVDGELFF
TRBJ1-1 few TRBV7-8 NA TGTGCCAGCAGCCTACAGGCCCACACTGAAGCTTTCTTT CASSLQAHTEAFF
TRBJ2-2 NA TRBV9 TRBD1 TGTGCCAGCAGCGAACACAGGGGCACCCGCACCGGGGAGCTGTTTTTT CASSEHRGTRTGELFF
TRBJ1-6 NA TRBV4-1 TRBD1 TGCGCCAGCAGCCAAGATTTAGAGGGACAGGGGGCGAGCTCCTATAATTCACCCCTCCACTTT CASSQDLEGQGASSYNSPLHF
TRBJ2-1 NA TRBV27 NA TGTGCCAGCAGAAATCTAGCTGGTGAGCAGTTCTTC CASRNLAGEQFF
TRBJ2-1 NA TRBV20-1 TRBD2 TGCAGTGCTAGTGACGCGGGGGGCCCCACCTACAATGAGCAGTTCTTC CSASDAGGPTYNEQFF
TRBJ2-3 NA TRBV7-2 TRBD2 TGTGCCAGCAGCTTAGAAGCGGGGGGTGGGGATACGCAGTATTTT CASSLEAGGGDTQYF
TRBJ1-3 few TRBV7-6 NA TGTGCCAGCAGCTTAATGGTACCAGGAAACACCATATATTTT CASSLMVPGNTIYF
TRBJ2-1 few TRBV4-1 NA TGCGCCAGCAGCCAAGATATTATAGGGACAAACCCCTACAATGAGCAGTTCTTC CASSQDIIGTNPYNEQFF
TRBJ1-1 many TRBV4-1 NA TGCGCCAGCAGCCAAGAACCACAGGAGGGCACTGAAGCTTTCTTT CASSQEPQEGTEAFF
TRBJ1-2 few TRBV5-1 NA TGCGCCAGCAGCTTCACCGAAGCGACCTATGGCTACACCTTC CASSFTEATYGYTF
TRBJ2-3 few TRBV29-1 TRBD1 TGCAGCGTTGAAGTGTGGCAGGGGGCCGCGACAGATACGCAGTATTTT CSVEVWQGAATDTQYF
TRBJ1-6 NA TRBV19 TRBD1 TGTGCCAGTAAACCGGGGGACAGGGAGTATTCACCCCTCCACTTT CASKPGDREYSPLHF
TRBJ2-6 few TRBV6-1 TRBD1 TGTGCCAGCGGGACAGAGGGTGTCAACGTCCTGACTTTC CASGTEGVNVLTF
TRBJ2-7 NA TRBV5-1 NA TGCGCCAGCAGCTTGGCCGTCCGGACAGACGTTTACGAGCAGTACTTC CASSLAVRTDVYEQYF
TRBJ2-3 NA TRBV25-1 NA TGTGCCAGCAGTGAATATATGTCTACGCAGTATTTT CASSEYMSTQYF
TRBJ2-5 NA TRBV29-1 TRBD1 TGCAGCGTAGCGACAGGGTTTGCAGAGACCCAGTACTTC CSVATGFAETQYF
TRBJ2-3 few TRBV14 NA TGTGCCAGCAGCCACAAGCGACTTCCAGGGGTAGATACGCAGTATTTT CASSHKRLPGVDTQYF
TRBJ1-2 many TRBV5-1 NA TGCGCCAGCAGCAACGTCCCGCTTTATGGCTACACCTTC CASSNVPLYGYTF
TRBJ2-7 many TRBV12-3/TRBV12-4 NA TGTGCCAGCAGTTTGGGACTGACCTACGAGCAGTACTTC CASSLGLTYEQYF
TRBJ2-1 few TRBV5-1 NA TGCGCCAGCAGCTTGGTAGGGGGGACCCCGTACAATGAGCAGTTCTTC CASSLVGGTPYNEQFF
TRBJ1-4 few TRBV4-3 TRBD1 TGCGCCAGCAGCCAAGAGGGGACAGCAAACGGTGAAAAACTGTTTTTT CASSQEGTANGEKLFF
TRBJ2-5 NA TRBV19 NA TGTGCCAGTAGTATTTTCCCAGGGCCGGAGACCCAGTACTTC CASSIFPGPETQYF
TRBJ2-2 NA TRBV18 TRBD1 TGTGCCAGCTCACATAATCCCCTGACAGGGGGCTCCGGGGAGCTGTTTTTT CASSHNPLTGGSGELFF
TRBJ2-2 NA TRBV5-4 NA TGTGCCAGCAGCTTGGCCGGGATCACCGGGGAGCTGTTTTTT CASSLAGITGELFF
TRBJ2-7 few TRBV20-1 NA TGCAGTGCTAGAGATCCTCGGCCCGGGGGGCGGGAGCAGTACTTC CSARDPRPGGREQYF